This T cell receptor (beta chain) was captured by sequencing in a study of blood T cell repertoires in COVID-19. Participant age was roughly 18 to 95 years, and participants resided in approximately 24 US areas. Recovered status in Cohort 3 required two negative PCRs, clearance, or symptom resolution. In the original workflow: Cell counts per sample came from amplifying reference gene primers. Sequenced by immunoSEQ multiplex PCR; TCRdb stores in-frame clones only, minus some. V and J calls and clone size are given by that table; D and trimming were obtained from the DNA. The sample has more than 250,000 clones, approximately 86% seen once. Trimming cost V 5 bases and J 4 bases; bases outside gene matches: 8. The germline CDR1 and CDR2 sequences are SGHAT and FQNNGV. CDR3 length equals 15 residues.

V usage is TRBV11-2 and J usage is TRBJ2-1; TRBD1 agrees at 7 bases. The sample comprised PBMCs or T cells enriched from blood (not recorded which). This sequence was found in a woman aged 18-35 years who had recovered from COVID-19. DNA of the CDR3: TGTGCCAGCAGCCCTGGGGCAGGGGGTTACAATGAGCAGTTCTTC. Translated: CASSPGAGGYNEQFF.